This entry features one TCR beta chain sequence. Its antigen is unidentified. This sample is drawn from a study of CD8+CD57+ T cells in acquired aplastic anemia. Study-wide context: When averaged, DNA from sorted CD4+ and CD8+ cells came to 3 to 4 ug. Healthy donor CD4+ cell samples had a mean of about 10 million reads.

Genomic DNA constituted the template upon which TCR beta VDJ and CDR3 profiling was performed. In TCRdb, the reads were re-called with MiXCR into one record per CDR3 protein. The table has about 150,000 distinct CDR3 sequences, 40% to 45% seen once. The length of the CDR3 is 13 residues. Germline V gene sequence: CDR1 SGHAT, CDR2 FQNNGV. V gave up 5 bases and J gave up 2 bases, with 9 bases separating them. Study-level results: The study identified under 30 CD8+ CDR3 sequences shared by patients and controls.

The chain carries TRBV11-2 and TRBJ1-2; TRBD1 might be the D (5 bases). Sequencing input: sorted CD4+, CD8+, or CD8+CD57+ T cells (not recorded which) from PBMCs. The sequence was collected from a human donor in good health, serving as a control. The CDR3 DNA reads TGTGCCAGCAGCCGGGACGGCAACTATGGCTACACCTTC. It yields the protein CASSRDGNYGYTF.